The rows below give T cell receptor beta chains drawn from one sample of a study of shared clonotypes between healthy human individuals. The table came from immunoSEQ multiplex PCR; TCRdb's copy has only in-frame clones and leaves some out. The table lists over 2 million clones, 90% to 95% of them singletons, with approximately 0.13% in the top ten. Sequencing was performed on naive CD4+ T cells sorted from blood. These receptors all stem from a man younger than 30 in good health. The CDR3 runs from the conserved cysteine through the conserved F or W. The D gene is left open where the match is weak. Size is stated for part of the rows, as once, few or many counts, or as a class when the clone is expanded.

d_call clone_size j_call v_call cdr3_nt cdr3_aa
. . TRBJ2-7 TRBV23-1 TGCGCCAGCAGTCATCAAGGACAGCAAAAGCATTACGAGCAGTACTTC CASSHQGQQKHYEQYF
. . TRBJ2-7 TRBV10-3 TGTGCCATCAGACGTCCGGGAGACGAGCAGTACTTC CAIRRPGDEQYF
TRBD2 . TRBJ2-1 TRBV15 TGTGCCACCAGCAGAGATCAAGGCGCGGGAGTCAACAATGAGCAGTTCTTC CATSRDQGAGVNNEQFF
TRBD1 . TRBJ2-7 TRBV5-6 TGTGCCAGCAGCGACGCACAGGGGGCTCACTACGAGCAGTACTTC CASSDAQGAHYEQYF
. once TRBJ1-2 TRBV5-1 TGCGCCAGCAGCCAGGACAGTGCAGTAGGTCGGGGCTACACCTTC CASSQDSAVGRGYTF
TRBD2 . TRBJ2-2 TRBV30 TGTGCCTGGAGTGTACAAAGGACTAGCGGGAGTAAGGGAAACGGGGAGCTGTTTTTT CAWSVQRTSGSKGNGELFF
. . TRBJ1-6 TRBV6-1 TGTGCCAGCAGTTCCGAACCGAATTCACCCCTCCACTTT CASSSEPNSPLHF
. . TRBJ1-2 TRBV4-1 TGCGCCAGCAGCCAACCATCCGAAGGAGGGTTTAATGGCTACACCTTC CASSQPSEGGFNGYTF
. once TRBJ2-3 TRBV13 TGTGCCAGTAGGGCGGACCTACTCAGCACAGATACGCAGTATTTT CASRADLLSTDTQYF
TRBD2 . TRBJ2-7 TRBV6-5 TGTGCCAGCAGTGTAGCGGGATACTACGAGCAGTACTTC CASSVAGYYEQYF
. . TRBJ1-5 TRBV21-1 TGTGCCAGCAGCAAAGAGGCGACAGGGAAGGGCAATCAGCCCCAGCATTTT CASSKEATGKGNQPQHF
TRBD2 . TRBJ2-1 TRBV10-1 TGCGCCAGCAGTGACGGGACTAGCGGGCACAATGAGCAGTTCTTC CASSDGTSGHNEQFF
TRBD1 . TRBJ1-5 TRBV28 TGTGCCAGCAGTCCTCTTCGGACAGGGCCTCAGCCCCAGCATTTT CASSPLRTGPQPQHF
. few TRBJ2-5 TRBV5-1 TGCGCCAGCAGCTTGGGACAGTACCAAGAGACCCAGTACTTC CASSLGQYQETQYF
TRBD1 . TRBJ2-5 TRBV5-1 TGCGCCAGCGCGGGACAGGGGGTGGGAGAGACCCAGTACTTC CASAGQGVGETQYF
TRBD1 . TRBJ1-4 TRBV7-9 TGTGCCAGCAGCTTGAAACAGGGGGCTAATGAAAAACTGTTTTTT CASSLKQGANEKLFF
. . TRBJ2-1 TRBV27 TGTGCCAGCAGTTTATCCGGGACAAACTCCTACAATGAGCAGTTCTTC CASSLSGTNSYNEQFF
TRBD2 . TRBJ2-7 TRBV7-2 TGTGCCAGCAGCTTAGCGGGGACTAGCGGTACCTACGAGCAGTACTTC CASSLAGTSGTYEQYF
TRBD1 . TRBJ1-1 TRBV9 TGTGCCAGCAGCGTAGCCCCCGCGGACAGGGCATCTGAAGCTTTCTTT CASSVAPADRASEAFF
. . TRBJ2-4 TRBV5-1 TGCGCCAGCAGCCTGGACAGCGATAAAAACATTCAGTACTTC CASSLDSDKNIQYF
TRBD1 . TRBJ2-7 TRBV28 TGTGCCAGCAGCCCGGGACAGGGAGAATACGAGCAGTACTTC CASSPGQGEYEQYF
. . TRBJ1-4 TRBV30 TGTGCCTGGAGTATGGGGCGGGCTAATGAAAAACTGTTTTTT CAWSMGRANEKLFF
. . TRBJ1-2 TRBV27 TGTGCCAGCAGGAAAGACAACCTCTATGGCTACACCTTC CASRKDNLYGYTF
TRBD2 . TRBJ2-1 TRBV4-1 TGCGCCAGCAGCCTAGACTCAACTAGCGGGGGGCCACCGATGTACAATGAGCAGTTCTTC CASSLDSTSGGPPMYNEQFF
TRBD1 . TRBJ1-6 TRBV2 TGTGCCAGCAACCGGGACAGGGGGACCTATAATTCACCCCTCCACTTT CASNRDRGTYNSPLHF
. . TRBJ1-1 TRBV20-1 TGCAGTGCCCGAGTGAACACTGAAGCTTTCTTT CSARVNTEAFF
TRBD1 many TRBJ1-5 TRBV4-1 TGCGCCAGCTTTCTCCGAGGGGGACAGAATAGCAATCAGCCCCAGCATTTT CASFLRGGQNSNQPQHF
. . TRBJ2-7 TRBV5-6 TGTGCCAGCAGCTTGGGACGGGACCCCTACGAGCAGTACTTC CASSLGRDPYEQYF
TRBD2 . TRBJ2-1 TRBV18 TGTGCCAGCTCCCGCGGGGGTAGCTCCTACAATGAGCAGTTCTTC CASSRGGSSYNEQFF
. . TRBJ1-2 TRBV10-3 TGTGCCATCAGTGAAGATTATGGCTACACCTTC CAISEDYGYTF
. . TRBJ1-5 TRBV18 TGTGCCAGCTCGGACAGTAGCAATCAGCCCCAGCATTTT CASSDSSNQPQHF
. . TRBJ2-3 TRBV6-5 TGTGCCACTAGGGGAGATACGCAGTATTTT CATRGDTQYF
. . TRBJ2-5 TRBV5-6 TGTGCCAGCAGCGTTTCAGGGCCAGAGACCCAGTACTTC CASSVSGPETQYF
. . TRBJ2-3 TRBV5-6 TGTGCCAGCAGCTACAGCACAGATACGCAGTATTTT CASSYSTDTQYF
TRBD1 . TRBJ2-5 TRBV30 TGTGCCTGGACCTCTTCAGGGGGTACAAAAGAGACCCAGTACTTC CAWTSSGGTKETQYF
. . TRBJ1-2 TRBV7-8 TGTGCCAGCAGCTTGGGTTTAGGACCCAACTATGGCTACACCTTC CASSLGLGPNYGYTF
. . TRBJ1-1 TRBV30 TGTGCCTGGAACCCTTGGGGGGGGGACACTGAAGCTTTCTTT CAWNPWGGDTEAFF
. . TRBJ2-3 TRBV7-9 TGTGCCAGCAGCTTAACGGGAGCCGCAGATACGCAGTATTTT CASSLTGAADTQYF
. . TRBJ1-1 TRBV13 TGTGCCAGCAGCTTAGGGGTTACGAACACTGAAGCTTTCTTT CASSLGVTNTEAFF
. . TRBJ1-2 TRBV29-1 TGCAGCGTTGGCCACAGGGATAACTATGGCTACACCTTC CSVGHRDNYGYTF
. . TRBJ2-7 TRBV4-1 TGCGCCAGCAGCCAAGATTGGCCGGAAAACTACGAGCAGTACTTC CASSQDWPENYEQYF
. . TRBJ1-2 TRBV20-1 TGCAGTGCTGATCGGATCTATGGCTACACCTTC CSADRIYGYTF
. . TRBJ2-3 TRBV5-6 TGTGCCAGCAGCTACACCAGCACAGATACGCAGTATTTT CASSYTSTDTQYF
. . TRBJ1-1 TRBV28 TGTGCCAGCTCCCGGGGCGCGGTCACTGAAGCTTTCTTT CASSRGAVTEAFF
. . TRBJ2-3 TRBV5-1 TGCGCCAGCAGCTTGGACTTAGATACGCAGTATTTT CASSLDLDTQYF
TRBD1 . TRBJ1-1 TRBV18 TGTGCCAATTCAGTGACAGGGACTGGGACTGAAGCTTTCTTT CANSVTGTGTEAFF
TRBD2 . TRBJ2-3 TRBV7-2 TGTGCCAGCAGCTTAGAGCGGGGGGATACGCAGTATTTT CASSLERGDTQYF
TRBD1 . TRBJ2-1 TRBV9 TGTGCCAGCAGCGTTGGACAGGGGGGTTACAATGAGCAGTTCTTC CASSVGQGGYNEQFF
. . TRBJ2-1 TRBV6-1 TGTGCCAGCAGTGAATTGGAGGGACGTCTTTACACCGAGCAGTTCTTC CASSELEGRLYTEQFF
. . TRBJ1-2 TRBV19 TGTGCCAGTAGTACCCAGCCTGGCTATGGCTACACCTTC CASSTQPGYGYTF
. . TRBJ1-3 TRBV5-1 TGCGCCAGCAGCTTCCAACCCCCGGGCTTCTCTGGAAACACCATATATTTT CASSFQPPGFSGNTIYF
. . TRBJ2-3 TRBV19 TGTGCCAGTAGTCCAAACGGAAGGCCCACGGATACGCAGTATTTT CASSPNGRPTDTQYF
. . TRBJ1-1 TRBV9 TGTGCCAGCAGCGTTTTCATTGGGGGGGAAGCTTTCTTT CASSVFIGGEAFF